This TCR beta chain derives from a study of blood T cell repertoires in COVID-19. Clones were sequenced by immunoSEQ multiplex PCR, and TCRdb holds only the in-frame ones, with some missing. The sample comprises tens of thousands of clones, 85% to 90% of which are singletons, and approximately 10% rests with the top ten. With V trimmed by 5 bases and J by 8 bases, 5 bases remained unmatched. Germline V gene sequence: CDR1 SGHVS, CDR2 FQNEAQ. The CDR3 totals 12 residues. The chain employs TRBV7-8 and TRBJ1-2, with 7 positions matching TRBD1. Sequences were obtained from peripheral blood. The TCR comes from a man under 40 with active or convalescent COVID-19. The CDR3 DNA sequence: TGTGCCAGCAGCGCAACAGGGGACGGCTACACCTTC. Protein product: CASSATGDGYTF.